The text below deals with one TCR beta chain. Source study methods: Estimated nucleated cell counts came from reference gene primer amplification. Clones were sequenced by immunoSEQ multiplex PCR, and TCRdb holds only the in-frame ones, with some missing. V, J and clone size are those of that table, while D and trimming were read from the DNA. The table shows some 150,000 clones, with about three quarters occurring only once. The record originates from a study of blood T cell repertoires in COVID-19. V lost 4 bases and J lost 0; bases outside the gene matches: 2. The CDR3 totals 15 residues. CDR1 and CDR2 (germline): MNHNY, SVGAGI (reference sequence).

The sequence was collected from a woman aged 45-65 years who had recovered from COVID-19. Source material: PBMCs or T cells enriched from blood (not recorded which). The chain joins TRBV6-6 to TRBJ2-3, with TRBD1 matching over 9 bases. CDR3: CASSSDRGSTDTQYF. The CDR3 DNA reads as TGTGCCAGCAGTTCGGACAGGGGTAGCACAGATACGCAGTATTTT.